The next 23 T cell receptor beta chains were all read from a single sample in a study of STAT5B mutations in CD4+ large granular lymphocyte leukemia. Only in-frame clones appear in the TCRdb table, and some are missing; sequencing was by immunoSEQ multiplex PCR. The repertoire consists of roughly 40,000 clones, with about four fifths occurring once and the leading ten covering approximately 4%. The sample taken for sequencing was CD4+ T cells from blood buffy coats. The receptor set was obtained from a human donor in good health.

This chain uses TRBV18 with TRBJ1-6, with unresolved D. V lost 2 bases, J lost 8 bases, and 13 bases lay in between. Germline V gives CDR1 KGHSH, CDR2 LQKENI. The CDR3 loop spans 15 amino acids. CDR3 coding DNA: TGTGCCAGCTCACCAATCGAGGGTCGGCATTCACCCCTCCACTTT. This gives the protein CASSPIEGRHSPLHF.

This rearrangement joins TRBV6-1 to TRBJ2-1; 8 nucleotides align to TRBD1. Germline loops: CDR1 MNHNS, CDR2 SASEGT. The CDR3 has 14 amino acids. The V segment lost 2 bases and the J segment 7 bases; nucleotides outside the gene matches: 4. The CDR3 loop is CASSEQGAPNEQFF. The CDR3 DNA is TGTGCCAGCAGTGAACAGGGGGCGCCGAATGAGCAGTTCTTC.

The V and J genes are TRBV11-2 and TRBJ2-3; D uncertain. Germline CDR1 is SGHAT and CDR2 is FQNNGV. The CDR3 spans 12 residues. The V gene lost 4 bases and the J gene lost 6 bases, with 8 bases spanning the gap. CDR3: CASSYYGDTQYF. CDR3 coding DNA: TGTGCCAGCAGCTATTACGGTGATACGCAGTATTTT.

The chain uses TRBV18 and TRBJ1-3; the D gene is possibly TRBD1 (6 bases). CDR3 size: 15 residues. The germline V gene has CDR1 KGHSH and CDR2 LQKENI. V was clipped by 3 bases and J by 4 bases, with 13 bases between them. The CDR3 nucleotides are TGTGCCAGCTCACCCGATCAGGGGAACGGAAACACCATATATTTT. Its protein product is CASSPDQGNGNTIYF.

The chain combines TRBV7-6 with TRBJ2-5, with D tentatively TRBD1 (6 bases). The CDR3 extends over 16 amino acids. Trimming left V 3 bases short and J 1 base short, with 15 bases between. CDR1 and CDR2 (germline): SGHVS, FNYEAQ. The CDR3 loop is CASSFQVTGPQETQYF. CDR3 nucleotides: TGTGCCAGCAGCTTCCAAGTAACAGGGCCCCAAGAGACCCAGTACTTC.

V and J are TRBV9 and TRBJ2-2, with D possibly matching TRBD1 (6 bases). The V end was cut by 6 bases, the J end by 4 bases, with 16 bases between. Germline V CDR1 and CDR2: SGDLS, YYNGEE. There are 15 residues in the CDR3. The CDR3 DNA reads TGTGCCAGCACCCAAACTCCAGGGGTCACCGGGGAGCTGTTTTTT. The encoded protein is CASTQTPGVTGELFF. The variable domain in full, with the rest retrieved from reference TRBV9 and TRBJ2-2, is DSGVTQTPKHLITATGQRVTLRCSPRSGDLSVYWYQQSLDQGLQFLIQYYNGEERAKGNILERFSAQQFPDLHSELNLSSLELGDSALYFCASTQTPGVTGELFFGEGSRLTVL.

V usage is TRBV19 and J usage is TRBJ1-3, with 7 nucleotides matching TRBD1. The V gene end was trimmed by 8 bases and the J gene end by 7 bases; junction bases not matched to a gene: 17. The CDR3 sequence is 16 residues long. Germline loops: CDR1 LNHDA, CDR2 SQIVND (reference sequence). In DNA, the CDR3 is TGTGCCAGTTCCGTTGGGGACAGAATTCTCCTTAACACCATATATTTT. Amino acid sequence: CASSVGDRILLNTIYF.

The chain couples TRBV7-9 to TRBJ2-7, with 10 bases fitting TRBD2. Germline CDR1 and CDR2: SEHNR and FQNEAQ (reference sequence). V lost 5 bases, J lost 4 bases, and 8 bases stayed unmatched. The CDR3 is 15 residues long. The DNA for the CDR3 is TGTGCCAGCAGCGCATCGGCTAGCGGGGGTTACGAGCAGTACTTC. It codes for CASSASASGGYEQYF.

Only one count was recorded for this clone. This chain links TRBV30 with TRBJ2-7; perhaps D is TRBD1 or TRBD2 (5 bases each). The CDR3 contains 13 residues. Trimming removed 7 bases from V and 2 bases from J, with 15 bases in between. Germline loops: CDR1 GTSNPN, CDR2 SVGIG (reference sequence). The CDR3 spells CASVGTGPYEQYF. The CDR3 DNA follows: TGTGCCTCCGTGGGGACGGGTCCCTACGAGCAGTACTTC. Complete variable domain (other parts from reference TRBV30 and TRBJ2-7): SQTIHQWPATLVQPVGSPLSLECTVEGTSNPNLYWYRQAAGRGLQLLFYSVGIGQISSEVPQNLSASRPQDRQFILSSKKLLLSDSGFYLCASVGTGPYEQYFGPGTRLTVT.

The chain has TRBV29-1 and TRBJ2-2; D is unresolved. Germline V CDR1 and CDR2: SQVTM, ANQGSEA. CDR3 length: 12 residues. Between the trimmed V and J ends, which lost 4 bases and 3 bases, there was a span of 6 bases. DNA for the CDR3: TGCAGCGTTGCCTCCTACACCGGGGAGCTGTTTTTT. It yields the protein CSVASYTGELFF.

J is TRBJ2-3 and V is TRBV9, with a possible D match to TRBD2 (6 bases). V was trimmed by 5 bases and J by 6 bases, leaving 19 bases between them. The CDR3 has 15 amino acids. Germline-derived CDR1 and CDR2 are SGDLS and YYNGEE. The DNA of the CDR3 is TGTGCCAGCAGTGAGAAATTTAGGGGAGGTGATACGCAGTATTTT. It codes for CASSEKFRGGDTQYF.

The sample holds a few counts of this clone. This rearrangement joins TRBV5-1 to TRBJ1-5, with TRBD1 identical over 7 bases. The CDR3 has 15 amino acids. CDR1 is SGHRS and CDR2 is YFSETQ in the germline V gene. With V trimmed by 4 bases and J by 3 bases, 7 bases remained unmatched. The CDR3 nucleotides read TGCGCCAGCAGCCCTACGACAGGGAACAATCAGCCCCAGCATTTT. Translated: CASSPTTGNNQPQHF.

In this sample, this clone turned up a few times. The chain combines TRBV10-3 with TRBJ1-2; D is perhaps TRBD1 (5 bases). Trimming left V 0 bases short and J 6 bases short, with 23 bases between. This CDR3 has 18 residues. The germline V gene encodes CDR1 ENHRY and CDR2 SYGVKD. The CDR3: CAISESIRFSGERNGYTF. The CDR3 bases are TGTGCCATCAGTGAGTCGATCCGTTTTTCGGGGGAGAGAAATGGCTACACCTTC.

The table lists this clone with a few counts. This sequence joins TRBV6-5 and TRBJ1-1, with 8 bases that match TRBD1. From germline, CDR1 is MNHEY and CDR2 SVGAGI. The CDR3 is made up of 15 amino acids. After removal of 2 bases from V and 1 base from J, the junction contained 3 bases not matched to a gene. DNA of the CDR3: TGTGCCAGCAGTTACGAACAGGGGGGGAACACTGAAGCTTTCTTT. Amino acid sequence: CASSYEQGGNTEAFF.

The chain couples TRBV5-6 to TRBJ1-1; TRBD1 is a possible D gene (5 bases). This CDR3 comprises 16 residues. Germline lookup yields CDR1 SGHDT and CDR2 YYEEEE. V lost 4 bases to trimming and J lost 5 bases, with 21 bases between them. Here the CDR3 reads CASSRWGEGWGTEAFF. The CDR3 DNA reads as TGTGCCAGCAGCCGGTGGGGGGAAGGGTGGGGAACTGAAGCTTTCTTT.

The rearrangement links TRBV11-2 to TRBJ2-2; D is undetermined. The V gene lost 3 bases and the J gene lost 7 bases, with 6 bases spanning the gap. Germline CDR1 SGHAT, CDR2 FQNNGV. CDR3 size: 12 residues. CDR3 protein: CASSFSGGELFF. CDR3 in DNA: TGTGCCAGCAGCTTTTCGGGCGGGGAGCTGTTTTTT. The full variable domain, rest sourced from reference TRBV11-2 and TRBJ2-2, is EAGVAQSPRYKIIEKRQSVAFWCNPISGHATLYWYQQILGQGPKLLIQFQNNGVVDDSQLPKDRFSAERLKGVDSTLKIQPAKLEDSAVYLCASSFSGGELFFGEGSRLTVL.

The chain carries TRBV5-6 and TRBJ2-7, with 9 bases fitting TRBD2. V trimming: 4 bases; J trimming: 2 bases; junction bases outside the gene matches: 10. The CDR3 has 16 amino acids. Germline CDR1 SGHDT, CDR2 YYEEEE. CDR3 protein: CASSPYSGSTTYEQYF. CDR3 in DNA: TGTGCCAGCAGCCCGTATAGCGGGAGTACGACCTACGAGCAGTACTTC.

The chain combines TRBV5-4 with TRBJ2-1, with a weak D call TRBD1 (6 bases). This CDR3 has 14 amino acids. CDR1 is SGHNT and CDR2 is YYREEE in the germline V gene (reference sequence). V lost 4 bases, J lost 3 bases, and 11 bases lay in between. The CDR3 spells CASSLQGIYNEQFF. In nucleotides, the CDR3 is TGTGCCAGCAGCCTTCAGGGGATCTACAATGAGCAGTTCTTC. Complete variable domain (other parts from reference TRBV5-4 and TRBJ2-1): ETGVTQSPTHLIKTRGQQVTLRCSSQSGHNTVSWYQQALGQGPQFIFQYYREEENGRGNFPPRFSGLQFPNYSSELNVNALELDDSALYLCASSLQGIYNEQFFGPGTRLTVL.

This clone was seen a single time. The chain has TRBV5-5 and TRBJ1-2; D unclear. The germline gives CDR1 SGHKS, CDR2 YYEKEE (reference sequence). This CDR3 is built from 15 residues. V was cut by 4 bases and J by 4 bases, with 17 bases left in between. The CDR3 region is CASSPGPNTPYGYTF. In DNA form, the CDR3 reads TGTGCCAGCAGCCCCGGGCCCAACACACCCTATGGCTACACCTTC.

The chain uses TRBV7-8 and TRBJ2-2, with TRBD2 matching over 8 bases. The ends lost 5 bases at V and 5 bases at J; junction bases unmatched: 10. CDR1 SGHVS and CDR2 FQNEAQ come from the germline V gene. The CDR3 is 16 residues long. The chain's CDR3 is CASSAGRGFLTGELFF. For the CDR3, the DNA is TGTGCCAGCAGCGCCGGGAGGGGGTTTCTGACCGGGGAGCTGTTTTTT.

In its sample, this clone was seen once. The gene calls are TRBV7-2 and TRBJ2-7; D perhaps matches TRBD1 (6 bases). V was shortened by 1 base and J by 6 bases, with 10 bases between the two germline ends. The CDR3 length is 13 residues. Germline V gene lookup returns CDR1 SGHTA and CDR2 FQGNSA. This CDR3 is CASSLGQVSEQYF. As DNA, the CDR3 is TGTGCCAGCAGCTTAGGACAGGTTAGCGAGCAGTACTTC.

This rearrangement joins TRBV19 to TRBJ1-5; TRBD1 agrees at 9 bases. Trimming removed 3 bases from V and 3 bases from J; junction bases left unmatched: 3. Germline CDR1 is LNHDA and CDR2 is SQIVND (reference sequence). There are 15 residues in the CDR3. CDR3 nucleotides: TGTGCCAGTAGTATCAGGACAGGGGTCAATCAGCCCCAGCATTTT. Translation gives CASSIRTGVNQPQHF.

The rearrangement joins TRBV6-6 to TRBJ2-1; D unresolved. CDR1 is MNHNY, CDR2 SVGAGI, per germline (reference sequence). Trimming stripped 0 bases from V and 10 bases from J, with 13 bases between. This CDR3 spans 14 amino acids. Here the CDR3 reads CASSYSPESGEQFF. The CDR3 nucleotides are TGTGCCAGCAGTTACTCTCCCGAGTCCGGGGAGCAGTTCTTC.